This TCR beta chain was observed in a study of shared clonotypes between healthy human individuals. As to this clone: Its antigen is currently unknown.

In the authors' workflow: Without quality scores, immunoSEQ junctional reads could not be filtered like full-length reads. The protocol was immunoSEQ multiplex PCR, while the TCRdb copy is restricted to in-frame clones and leaves out a portion. V, J and clone size are taken as reported in that table, and D and trimming were inferred from the DNA itself. The top ten hold 0.36% of the sample, which has 1.4 million or so clones, approximately 98.5% seen once. The study separated CD4+ cells into CD45RA+ naive and CD45RA-negative memory subsets. Study observations and caveats: Generally, naive subsets (rather than memory subsets) showed larger estimated richness.

The V gene end was trimmed by 6 bases and the J gene end by 6 bases; junction bases not matched to a gene: 0. CDR3 length: 13 amino acids. Germline V lookup: CDR1 LNHNV, CDR2 YYDKDF (reference sequence). This chain joins TRBV15 and TRBJ2-1; the match to TRBD2 covers 12 bases. Sequencing input: naive CD4+ T cells sorted from blood. Subset here: CD45RA+ positively selected. This receptor was identified in a man aged 25 to 40 in good health. CDR3 sequence reads: CATRTSGSNEQFF. CDR3 sequence (DNA): TGTGCCACCAGGACTAGCGGGAGCAATGAGCAGTTCTTC. The variable domain in full, completed from reference TRBV15 and TRBJ2-1, reads DAMVIQNPRYQVTQFGKPVTLSCSQTLNHNVMYWYQQKSSQAPKLLFHYYDKDFNNEADTPDNFQSRRPNTSFCFLDIRSPGLGDTAMYLCATRTSGSNEQFFGPGTRLTVL.